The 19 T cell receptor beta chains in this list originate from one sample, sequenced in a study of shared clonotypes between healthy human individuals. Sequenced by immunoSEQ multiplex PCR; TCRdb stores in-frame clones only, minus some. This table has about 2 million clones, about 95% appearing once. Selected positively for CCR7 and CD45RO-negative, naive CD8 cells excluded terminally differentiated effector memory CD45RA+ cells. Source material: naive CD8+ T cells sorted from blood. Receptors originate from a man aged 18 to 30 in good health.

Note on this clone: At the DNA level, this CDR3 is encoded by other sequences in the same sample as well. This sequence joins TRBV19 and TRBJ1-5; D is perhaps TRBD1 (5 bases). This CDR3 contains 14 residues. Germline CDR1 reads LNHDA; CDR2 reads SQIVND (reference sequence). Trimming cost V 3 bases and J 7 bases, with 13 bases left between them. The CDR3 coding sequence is TGTGCCAGTAGTATCCGGGACTCGGGGCAGCCCCAGCATTTT. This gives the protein CASSIRDSGQPQHF.

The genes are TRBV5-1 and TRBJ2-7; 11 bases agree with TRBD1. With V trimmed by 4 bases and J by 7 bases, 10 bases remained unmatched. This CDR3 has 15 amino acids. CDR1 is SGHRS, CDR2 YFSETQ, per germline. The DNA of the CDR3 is TGCGCCAGCAGCGACCGGGACAGGGGGATGTGGGAGCAGTACTTC. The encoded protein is CASSDRDRGMWEQYF.

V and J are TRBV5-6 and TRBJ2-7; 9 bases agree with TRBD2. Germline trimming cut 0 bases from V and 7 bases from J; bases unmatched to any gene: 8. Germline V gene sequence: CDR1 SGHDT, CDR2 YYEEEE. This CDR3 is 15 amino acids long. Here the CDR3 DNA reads TGTGCCAGCAGCTTGGATGGGACTAGCCCTTGGGAGCAGTACTTC. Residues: CASSLDGTSPWEQYF.

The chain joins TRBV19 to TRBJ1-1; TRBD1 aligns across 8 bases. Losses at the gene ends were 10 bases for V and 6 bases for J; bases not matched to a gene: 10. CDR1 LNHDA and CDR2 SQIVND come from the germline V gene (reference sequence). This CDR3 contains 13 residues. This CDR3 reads CAISQGAFAEAFF. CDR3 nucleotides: TGTGCCATTTCTCAGGGGGCGTTCGCTGAAGCTTTCTTT. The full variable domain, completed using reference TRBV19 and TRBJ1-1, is DGGITQSPKYLFRKEGQNVTLSCEQNLNHDAMYWYRQDPGQGLRLIYYSQIVNDFQKGDIAEGYSVSREKKESFPLTVTSAQKNPTAFYLCAISQGAFAEAFFGQGTRLTVV.

CDR3 nucleotides: TGTGCCAGCAGCGCCCCCCGACCCACTAGCGGGAGGGCCTGGGATACGCAGTATTTT. Protein product: CASSAPRPTSGRAWDTQYF. This sequence joins TRBV11-2 and TRBJ2-3; 13 bases match TRBD2. In germline, CDR1 is SGHAT, CDR2 FQNNGV. V was pared by 5 bases and J by 6 bases, with 17 bases of the junction left unmatched. The CDR3 spans 19 residues. Full variable domain (missing parts from reference TRBV11-2 and TRBJ2-3): EAGVAQSPRYKIIEKRQSVAFWCNPISGHATLYWYQQILGQGPKLLIQFQNNGVVDDSQLPKDRFSAERLKGVDSTLKIQPAKLEDSAVYLCASSAPRPTSGRAWDTQYFGPGTRLTVL.

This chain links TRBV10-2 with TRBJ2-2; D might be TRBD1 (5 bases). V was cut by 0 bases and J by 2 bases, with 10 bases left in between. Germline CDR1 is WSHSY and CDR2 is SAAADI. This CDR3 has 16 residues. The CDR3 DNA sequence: TGCGCCAGCAGTGAGTCCGACAGCCTCAACACCGGGGAGCTGTTTTTT. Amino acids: CASSESDSLNTGELFF.

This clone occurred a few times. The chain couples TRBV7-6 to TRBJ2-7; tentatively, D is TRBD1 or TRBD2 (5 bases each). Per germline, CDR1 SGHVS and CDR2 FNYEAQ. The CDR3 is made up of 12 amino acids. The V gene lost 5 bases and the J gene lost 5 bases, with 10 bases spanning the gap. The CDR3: CASSLRDDEQYF. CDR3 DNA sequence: TGTGCCAGCAGCCTCAGGGACGACGAGCAGTACTTC.

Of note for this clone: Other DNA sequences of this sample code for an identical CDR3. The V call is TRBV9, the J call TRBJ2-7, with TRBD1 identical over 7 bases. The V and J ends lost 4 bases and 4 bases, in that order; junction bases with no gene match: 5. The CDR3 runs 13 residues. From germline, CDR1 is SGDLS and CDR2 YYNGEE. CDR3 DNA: TGTGCCAGCAGCCCCCCCAGGGGGTACGAGCAGTACTTC. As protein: CASSPPRGYEQYF.

The CDR3 DNA reads as TGTGCCAGCAGTACTATAGCGGGGGCTCAGTACTTC. Its translation: CASSTIAGAQYF. This chain links TRBV27 with TRBJ2-4; 9 bases fit TRBD2. The germline V gene encodes CDR1 MNHEY and CDR2 SMNVEV (reference sequence). V shed 5 bases and J 12 bases; nucleotides not matched to a gene: 5. The CDR3 extends over 12 amino acids.

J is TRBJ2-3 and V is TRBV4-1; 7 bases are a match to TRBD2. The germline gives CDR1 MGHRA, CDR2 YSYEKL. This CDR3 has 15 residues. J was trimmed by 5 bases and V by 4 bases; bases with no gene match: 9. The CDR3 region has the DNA TGCGCCAGCAGCCTAGCCGCCGGGACTAAAGATACGCAGTATTTT. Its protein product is CASSLAAGTKDTQYF.

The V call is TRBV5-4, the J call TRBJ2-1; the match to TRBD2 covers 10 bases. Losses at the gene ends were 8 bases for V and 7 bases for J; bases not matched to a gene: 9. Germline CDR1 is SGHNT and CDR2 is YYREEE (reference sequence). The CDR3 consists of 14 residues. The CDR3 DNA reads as TGTGCCAGTAGGACAAGCGGGGGGGCTAATGAGCAGTTCTTC. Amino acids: CASRTSGGANEQFF.

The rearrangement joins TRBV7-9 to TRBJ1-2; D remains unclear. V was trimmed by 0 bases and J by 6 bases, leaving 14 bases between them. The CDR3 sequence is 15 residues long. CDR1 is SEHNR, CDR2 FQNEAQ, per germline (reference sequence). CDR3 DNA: TGTGCCAGCAGCTTAGCCTCGGTCCCGGGAGATGGCTACACCTTC. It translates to CASSLASVPGDGYTF.

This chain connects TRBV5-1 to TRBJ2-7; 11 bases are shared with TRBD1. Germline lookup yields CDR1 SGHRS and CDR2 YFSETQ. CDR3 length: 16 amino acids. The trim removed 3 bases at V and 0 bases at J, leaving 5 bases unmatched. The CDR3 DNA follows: TGCGCCAGCAGCTCGGGACAGGGGGTTAGCTCCTACGAGCAGTACTTC. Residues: CASSSGQGVSSYEQYF.

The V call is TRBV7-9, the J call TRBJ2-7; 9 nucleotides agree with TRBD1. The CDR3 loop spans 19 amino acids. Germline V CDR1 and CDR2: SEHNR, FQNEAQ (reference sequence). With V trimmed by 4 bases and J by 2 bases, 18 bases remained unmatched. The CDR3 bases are TGTGCCAGCAGCTCTAGGGGGGCCCTAGGGACAGGGAACCCCTACGAGCAGTACTTC. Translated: CASSSRGALGTGNPYEQYF.

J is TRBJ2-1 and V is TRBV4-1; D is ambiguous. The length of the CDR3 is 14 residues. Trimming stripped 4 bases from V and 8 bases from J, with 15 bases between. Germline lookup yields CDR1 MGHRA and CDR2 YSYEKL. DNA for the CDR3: TGCGCCAGCAGCCCCAGACTGGGGTGGTATGAGCAGTTCTTC. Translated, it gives CASSPRLGWYEQFF.

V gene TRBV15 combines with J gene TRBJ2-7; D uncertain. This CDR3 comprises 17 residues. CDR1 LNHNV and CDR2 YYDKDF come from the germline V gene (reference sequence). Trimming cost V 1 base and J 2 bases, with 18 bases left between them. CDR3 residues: CATSRGPEQSMTYEQYF. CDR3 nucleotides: TGTGCCACCAGCAGAGGGCCTGAGCAGTCGATGACCTACGAGCAGTACTTC.

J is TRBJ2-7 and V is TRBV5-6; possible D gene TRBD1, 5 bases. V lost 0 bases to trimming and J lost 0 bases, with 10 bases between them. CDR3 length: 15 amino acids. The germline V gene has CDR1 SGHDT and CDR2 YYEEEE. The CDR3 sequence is CASSLGPRDSYEQYF. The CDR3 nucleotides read TGTGCCAGCAGCTTGGGGCCCAGGGACTCCTACGAGCAGTACTTC.

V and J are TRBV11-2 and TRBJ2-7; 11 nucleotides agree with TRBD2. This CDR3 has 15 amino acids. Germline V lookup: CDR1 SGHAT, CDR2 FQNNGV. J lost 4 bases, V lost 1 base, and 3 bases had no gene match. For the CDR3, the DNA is TGTGCCAGCAGCTTAGTGGGACTAGCGGAGTACGAGCAGTACTTC. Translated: CASSLVGLAEYEQYF.

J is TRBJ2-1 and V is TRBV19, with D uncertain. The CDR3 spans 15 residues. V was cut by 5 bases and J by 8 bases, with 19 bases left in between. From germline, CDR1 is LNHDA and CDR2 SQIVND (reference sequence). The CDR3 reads CASSQNSKSLDEQFF. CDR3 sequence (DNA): TGTGCCAGTAGTCAAAACTCCAAATCTCTCGATGAGCAGTTCTTC.